What follows is one TCR beta chain and its context. Its target is unknown. V was pared by 5 bases and J by 10 bases, with 11 bases between. The CDR3 totals 11 residues. CDR1 MDHEN and CDR2 SYDVKM come from the germline V gene. These data are taken from a study of regulatory T cells in long-lasting Graves disease. Study-wide results and caveats: Persistent disease preferred TRBV28, TRBJ1-2 and TRBJ2-5; new disease, TRBV20-1 and TRBJ2-1.

Time point here: persistent/refractory GD, antithyroid drugs over 5 years with positive TRAb. PBMC RNA was the source of the TCR library. TCR beta libraries were built with iRepertoire HTBI primers and Arm-PCR of CDR3 regions. TCRdb called the multiplex PCR reads again in MiXCR, with one record for every CDR3 protein. Of under 500,000 distinct CDR3 sequences in the sample, more than 20% were seen once. The chain uses TRBV28 and TRBJ1-1, with D uncertain. Here the sequenced sample was peripheral blood mononuclear cells (PBMCs), taken when the disease was refractory, from a patient treated with antithyroid drugs. The TCR was taken from a female donor with Graves disease. Here the CDR3 DNA reads TGTGCCAGCAGTGGGTCATCTACAGCTTTCTTT. Its translation is CASSGSSTAFF.